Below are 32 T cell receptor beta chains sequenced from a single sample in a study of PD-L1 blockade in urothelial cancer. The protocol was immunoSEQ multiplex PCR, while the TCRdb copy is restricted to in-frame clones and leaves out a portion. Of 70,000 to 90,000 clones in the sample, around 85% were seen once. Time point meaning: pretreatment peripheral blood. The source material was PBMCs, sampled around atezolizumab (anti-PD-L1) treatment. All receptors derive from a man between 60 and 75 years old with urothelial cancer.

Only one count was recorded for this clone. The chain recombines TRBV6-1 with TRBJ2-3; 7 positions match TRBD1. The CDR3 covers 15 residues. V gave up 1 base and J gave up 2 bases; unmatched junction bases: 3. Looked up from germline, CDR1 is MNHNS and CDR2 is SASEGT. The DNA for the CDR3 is TGTGCCAGCAGTGAAGGGGACAGCTACACAGATACGCAGTATTTT. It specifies CASSEGDSYTDTQYF.

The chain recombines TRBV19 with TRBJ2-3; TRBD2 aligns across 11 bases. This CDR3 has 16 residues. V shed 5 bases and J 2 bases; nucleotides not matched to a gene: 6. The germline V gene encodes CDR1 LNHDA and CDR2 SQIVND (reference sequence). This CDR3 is CASSSPTSGTTDTQYF. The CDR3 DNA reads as TGTGCCAGTAGTTCACCGACTAGCGGGACCACAGATACGCAGTATTTT.

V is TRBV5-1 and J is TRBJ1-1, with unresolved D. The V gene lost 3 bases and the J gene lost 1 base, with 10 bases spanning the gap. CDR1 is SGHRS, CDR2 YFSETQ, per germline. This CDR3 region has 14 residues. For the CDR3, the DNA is TGCGCCAGCAGCTCCGTAATCTCGAACACTGAAGCTTTCTTT. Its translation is CASSSVISNTEAFF.

CDR3 amino acids: CASSPRQGVANEKLFF. CDR3 nucleotide sequence: TGTGCCAGCAGCCCGAGACAGGGGGTGGCTAATGAAAAACTGTTTTTT. V and J are TRBV5-5 and TRBJ1-4; 9 nucleotides match TRBD1. Germline CDR1 SGHKS, CDR2 YYEKEE (reference sequence). The V segment lost 4 bases and the J segment 3 bases; nucleotides outside the gene matches: 7. The CDR3 consists of 16 residues.

CDR3 protein: CASSEYPRETQYF. In DNA, the CDR3 is TGTGCCAGCAGTGAATACCCCCGAGAGACCCAGTACTTC. The chain combines TRBV25-1 with TRBJ2-5; D is ambiguous. CDR1 and CDR2 (germline): MGHDK, SYGVNS. CDR3 size: 13 residues. Trimming removed 0 bases from V and 4 bases from J, with 6 bases in between.

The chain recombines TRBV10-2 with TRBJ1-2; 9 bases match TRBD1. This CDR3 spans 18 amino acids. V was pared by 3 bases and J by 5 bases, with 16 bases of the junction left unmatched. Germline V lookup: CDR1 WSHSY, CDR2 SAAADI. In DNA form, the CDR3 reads TGCGCCAGCAGTGACGCTCGGACAGGGGCAACGCGGGGTTATGGCTACACCTTC. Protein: CASSDARTGATRGYGYTF.

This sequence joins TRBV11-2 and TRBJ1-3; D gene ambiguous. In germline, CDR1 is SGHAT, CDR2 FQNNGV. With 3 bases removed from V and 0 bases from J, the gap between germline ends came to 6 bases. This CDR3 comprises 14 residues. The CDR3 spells CASSFGVSGNTIYF. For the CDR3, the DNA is TGTGCCAGCAGCTTCGGGGTCTCTGGAAACACCATATATTTT.

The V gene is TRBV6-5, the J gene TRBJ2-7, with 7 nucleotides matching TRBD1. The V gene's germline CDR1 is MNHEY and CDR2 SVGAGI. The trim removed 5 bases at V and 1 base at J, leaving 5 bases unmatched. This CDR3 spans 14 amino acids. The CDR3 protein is CASSKDRTSYEQYF. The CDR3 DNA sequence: TGTGCCAGCAGTAAGGACAGGACGTCCTACGAGCAGTACTTC.

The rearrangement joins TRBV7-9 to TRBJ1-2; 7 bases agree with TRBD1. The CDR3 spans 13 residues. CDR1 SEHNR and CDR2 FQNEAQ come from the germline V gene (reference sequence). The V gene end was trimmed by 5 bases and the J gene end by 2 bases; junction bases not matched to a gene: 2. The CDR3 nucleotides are TGTGCCAGCAGCCAGGGGGTAAACTATGGCTACACCTTC. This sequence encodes CASSQGVNYGYTF.

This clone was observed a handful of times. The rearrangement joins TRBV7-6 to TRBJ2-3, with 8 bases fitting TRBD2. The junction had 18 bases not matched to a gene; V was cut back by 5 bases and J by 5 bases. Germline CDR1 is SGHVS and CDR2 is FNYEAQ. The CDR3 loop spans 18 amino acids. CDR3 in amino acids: CASSEEVRGGGVGDTQYF. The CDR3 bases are TGTGCCAGCAGCGAAGAAGTACGGGGGGGCGGTGTGGGAGATACGCAGTATTTT.

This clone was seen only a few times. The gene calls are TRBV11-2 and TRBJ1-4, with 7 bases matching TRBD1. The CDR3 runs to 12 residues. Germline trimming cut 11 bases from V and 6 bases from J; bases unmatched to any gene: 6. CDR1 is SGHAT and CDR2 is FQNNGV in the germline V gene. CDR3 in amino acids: CAVTGKDEKLFF. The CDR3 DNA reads TGTGCCGTGACAGGGAAGGATGAAAAACTGTTTTTT.

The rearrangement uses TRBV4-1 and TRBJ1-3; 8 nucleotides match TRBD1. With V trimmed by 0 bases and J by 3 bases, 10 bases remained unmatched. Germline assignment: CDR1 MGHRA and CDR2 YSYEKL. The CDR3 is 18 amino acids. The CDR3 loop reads CASSQEWLAGGVGNTIYF. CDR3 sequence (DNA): TGCGCCAGCAGCCAAGAATGGCTGGCAGGGGGCGTTGGAAACACCATATATTTT.

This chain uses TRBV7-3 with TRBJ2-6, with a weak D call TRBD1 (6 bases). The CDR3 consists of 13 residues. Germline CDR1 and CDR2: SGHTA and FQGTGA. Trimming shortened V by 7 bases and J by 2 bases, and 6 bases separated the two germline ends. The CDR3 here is CASNRAGANVLTF. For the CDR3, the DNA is TGTGCCAGCAACAGGGCTGGGGCCAACGTCCTGACTTTC. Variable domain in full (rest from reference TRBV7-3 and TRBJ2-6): GAGVSQTPSNKVTEKGKYVELRCDPISGHTALYWYRQSLGQGPEFLIYFQGTGAADDSGLPNDRFFAVRPEGSVSTLKIQRTERGDSAVYLCASNRAGANVLTFGAGSRLTVL.

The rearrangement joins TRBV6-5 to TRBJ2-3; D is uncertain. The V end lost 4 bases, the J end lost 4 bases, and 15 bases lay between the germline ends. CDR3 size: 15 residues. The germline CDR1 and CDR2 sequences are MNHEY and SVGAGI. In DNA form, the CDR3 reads TGTGCCAGCAGTTTTGGTGGCGGTACGGCAGATACGCAGTATTTT. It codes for CASSFGGGTADTQYF.

CDR3 coding DNA: TGTGCCAGCAGTCACGGAGTCGAGCAGTACTTC. The encoded protein is CASSHGVEQYF. V usage is TRBV4-2 and J usage is TRBJ2-7; no clear D gene. The CDR3 loop spans 11 amino acids. V lost 6 bases, J lost 6 bases, and 9 bases lay in between. CDR1 LGHNA and CDR2 YNFKEQ come from the germline V gene.

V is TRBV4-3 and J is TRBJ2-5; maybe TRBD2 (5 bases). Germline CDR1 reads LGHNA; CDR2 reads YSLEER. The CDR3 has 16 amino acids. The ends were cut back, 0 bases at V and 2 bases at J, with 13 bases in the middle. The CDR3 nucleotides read TGCGCCAGCAGCCAAGACGTGGGCGGGTATCAAGAGACCCAGTACTTC. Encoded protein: CASSQDVGGYQETQYF.

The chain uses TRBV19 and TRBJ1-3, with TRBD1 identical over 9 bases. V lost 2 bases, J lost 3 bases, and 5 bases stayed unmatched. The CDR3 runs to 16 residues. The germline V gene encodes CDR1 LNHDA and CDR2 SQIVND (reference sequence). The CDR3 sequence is CASSITVDRGGNTIYF. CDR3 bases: TGTGCCAGTAGTATAACCGTGGACAGGGGTGGAAACACCATATATTTT. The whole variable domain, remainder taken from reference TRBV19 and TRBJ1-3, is DGGITQSPKYLFRKEGQNVTLSCEQNLNHDAMYWYRQDPGQGLRLIYYSQIVNDFQKGDIAEGYSVSREKKESFPLTVTSAQKNPTAFYLCASSITVDRGGNTIYFGEGSWLTVV.

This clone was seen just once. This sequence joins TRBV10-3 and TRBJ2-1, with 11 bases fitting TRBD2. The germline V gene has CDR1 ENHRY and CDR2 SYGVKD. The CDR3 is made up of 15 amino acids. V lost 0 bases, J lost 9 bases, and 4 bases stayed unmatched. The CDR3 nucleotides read TGTGCCATCAGTGAGTCCGCTAGCGGGAGGACTGAGCAGTTCTTC. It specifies CAISESASGRTEQFF.

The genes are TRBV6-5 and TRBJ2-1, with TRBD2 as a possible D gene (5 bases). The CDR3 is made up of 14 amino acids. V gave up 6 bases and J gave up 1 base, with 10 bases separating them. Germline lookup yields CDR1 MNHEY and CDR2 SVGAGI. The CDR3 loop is CASSPGGSYNEQFF. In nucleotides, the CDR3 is TGTGCCAGCAGCCCGGGCGGGTCCTACAATGAGCAGTTCTTC.

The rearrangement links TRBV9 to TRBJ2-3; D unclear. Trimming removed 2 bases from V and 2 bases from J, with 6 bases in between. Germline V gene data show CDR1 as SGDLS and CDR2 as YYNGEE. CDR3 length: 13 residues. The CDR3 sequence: CASSVTSTDTQYF. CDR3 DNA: TGTGCCAGCAGCGTGACATCCACAGATACGCAGTATTTT.

The CDR3 DNA follows: TGTGCCACCAGCAGAGATGGACAGTCTCAAGAGACCCAGTACTTC. This sequence encodes CATSRDGQSQETQYF. The chain has TRBV15 and TRBJ2-5, with D possibly being TRBD1 (6 bases). The V and J ends lost 0 bases and 2 bases respectively, with 10 bases between them. Germline V gene sequence: CDR1 LNHNV, CDR2 YYDKDF (reference sequence). This CDR3 contains 15 residues.

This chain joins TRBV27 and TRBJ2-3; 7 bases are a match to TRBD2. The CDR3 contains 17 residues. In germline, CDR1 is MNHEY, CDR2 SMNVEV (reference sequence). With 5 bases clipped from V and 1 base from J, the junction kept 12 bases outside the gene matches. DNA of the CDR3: TGTGCCAGCAGTCCCTCCGGGTTGCGGGAGCGCACAGATACGCAGTATTTT. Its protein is CASSPSGLRERTDTQYF.

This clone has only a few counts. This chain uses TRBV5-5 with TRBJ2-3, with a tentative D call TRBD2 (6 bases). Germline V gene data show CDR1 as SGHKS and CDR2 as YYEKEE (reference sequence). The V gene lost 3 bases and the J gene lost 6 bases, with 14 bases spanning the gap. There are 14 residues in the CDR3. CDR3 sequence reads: CASSSSASRDTQYF. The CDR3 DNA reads TGTGCCAGCAGCTCTAGCGCGAGTAGGGATACGCAGTATTTT.

The CDR3 DNA reads TGTGCCACATCCTACGAGCAGTACTTC. Its translation is CATSYEQYF. The rearrangement links TRBV7-3 to TRBJ2-7; unclear D gene. This CDR3 contains 9 residues. Germline assignment: CDR1 SGHTA and CDR2 FQGTGA. Trimming shortened V by 10 bases and J by 1 base, and 2 bases separated the two germline ends.

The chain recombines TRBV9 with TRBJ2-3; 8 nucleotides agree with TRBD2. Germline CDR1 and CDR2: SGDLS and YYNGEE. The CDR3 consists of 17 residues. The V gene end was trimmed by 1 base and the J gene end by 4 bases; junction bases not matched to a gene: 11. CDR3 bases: TGTGCCAGCAGCGTACGTCCCCGGGAGGGCGGGCCAGATACGCAGTATTTT. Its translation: CASSVRPREGGPDTQYF.

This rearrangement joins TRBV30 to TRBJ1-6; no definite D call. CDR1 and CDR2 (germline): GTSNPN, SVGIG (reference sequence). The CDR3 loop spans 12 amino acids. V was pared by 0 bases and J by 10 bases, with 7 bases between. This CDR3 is CAWSVRGSPLHF. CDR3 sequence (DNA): TGTGCCTGGAGTGTACGCGGGTCACCCCTCCACTTT.

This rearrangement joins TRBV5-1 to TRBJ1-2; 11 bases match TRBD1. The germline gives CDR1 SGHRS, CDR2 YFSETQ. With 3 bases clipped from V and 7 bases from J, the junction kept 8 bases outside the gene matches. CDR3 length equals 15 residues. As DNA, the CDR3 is TGCGCCAGCAGCTCATTCAAGGGACAGGGGGGTGGCTACACCTTC. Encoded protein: CASSSFKGQGGGYTF.

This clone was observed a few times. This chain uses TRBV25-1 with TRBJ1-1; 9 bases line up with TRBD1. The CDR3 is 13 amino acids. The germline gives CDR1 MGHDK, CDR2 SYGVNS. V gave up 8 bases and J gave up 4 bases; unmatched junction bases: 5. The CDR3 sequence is CASWTGDGTEAFF. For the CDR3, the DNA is TGTGCCAGCTGGACAGGGGATGGCACTGAAGCTTTCTTT.

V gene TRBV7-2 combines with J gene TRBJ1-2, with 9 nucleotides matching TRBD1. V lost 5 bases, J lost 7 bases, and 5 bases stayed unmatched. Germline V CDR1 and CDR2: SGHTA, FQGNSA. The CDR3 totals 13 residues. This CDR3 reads CASSPSDRGGYTF. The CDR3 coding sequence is TGTGCCAGCAGCCCGTCGGACAGGGGTGGCTACACCTTC.

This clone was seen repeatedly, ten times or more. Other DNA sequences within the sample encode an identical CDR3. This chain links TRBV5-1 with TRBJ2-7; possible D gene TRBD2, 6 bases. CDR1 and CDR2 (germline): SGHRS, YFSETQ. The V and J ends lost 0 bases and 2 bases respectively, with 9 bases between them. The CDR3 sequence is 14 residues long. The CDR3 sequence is CASSLEAGTYEQYF. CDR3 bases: TGCGCCAGCAGCTTGGAGGCGGGGACCTACGAGCAGTACTTC.

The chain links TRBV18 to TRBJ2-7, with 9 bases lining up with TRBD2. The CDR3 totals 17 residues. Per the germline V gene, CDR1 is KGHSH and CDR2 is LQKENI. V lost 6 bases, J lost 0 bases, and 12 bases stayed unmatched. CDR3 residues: CASSMKSGRGGSYEQYF. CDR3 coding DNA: TGTGCCAGCTCCATGAAGAGTGGGCGGGGGGGCTCCTACGAGCAGTACTTC.

The CDR3 DNA is TGTGCCAGCAGTGTAGCGGGAGGGCCCTACAATGAGCAGTTCTTC. Protein: CASSVAGGPYNEQFF. The chain recombines TRBV2 with TRBJ2-1; 11 bases align to TRBD2. This CDR3 is built from 15 residues. V was pared by 4 bases and J by 2 bases, with 1 base of the junction left unmatched. Germline V gene sequence: CDR1 SNHLY, CDR2 FYNNEI.